This TCR beta chain was captured by sequencing in a study of blood T cell repertoires in COVID-19. Overall study context: There were acute and convalescent COVID-19 samples, and they came from the United States, Italy and Spain. In each case, the material was cDNA or gDNA derived from T cells, B-cell-depleted T cells, or PBMCs.

Authors' methods: From reference gene primer amplification, estimates of nucleated cell counts were derived. TCRdb's table, derived via immunoSEQ multiplex PCR, lists solely in-frame clones and lacks some. Clone size and V and J calls were adopted from that table, with D and trimming inferred from the DNA. The data hold 30,000 to 45,000 clones, with over 65% observed a single time. Per the germline V gene, CDR1 is SGHTA and CDR2 is FQGNSA. The CDR3 is made up of 18 amino acids. The J segment lost 0 bases and the V segment lost 5 bases, leaving 12 bases of the junction unmatched. This sequence originates from a man aged 65-85 years with acute or convalescent COVID-19. This rearrangement joins TRBV7-2 to TRBJ2-1, with 8 positions matching TRBD2. Sequences were obtained from peripheral blood. The CDR3 is CASSPEGSGVSSYNEQFF. CDR3 DNA: TGTGCCAGCAGCCCGGAGGGTAGCGGGGTTAGCTCCTACAATGAGCAGTTCTTC.